This entry describes one T cell receptor (beta chain). The sample providers were healthy Caucasian people from Russia, aged about 6 to 90. The sample belongs to a study of blood T cells in healthy people across ages. A second PCR of about 7 to 12 cycles used a sample-barcoded 5' primer and a J-beta primer mix. MiXCR, applied by TCRdb to the 5' RACE reads, yields one record per CDR3 protein. This table has over 1,300,000 distinct CDR3 sequences, 55% to 75% appearing once. Sequenced material: blood. This TCR was sampled from a man aged 18 to 29 in good health.

This CDR3 is CASSQDNSFWNEQYF. As DNA, the CDR3 is TGCGCCAGCAGCCAAGATAATTCTTTTTGGAATGAGCAGTACTTC. The chain employs TRBV4-3 and TRBJ2-5, with D uncertain. V was clipped by 0 bases and J by 11 bases, with 19 bases between them. Germline loops: CDR1 LGHNA, CDR2 YSLEER. The CDR3 sequence is 15 residues long.